This T cell receptor (beta chain) was captured in a study of CD4 T cell repertoires in COVID-19. Study results and limitations: In SARS-CoV and/or HKU1 spike cultures, between roughly 6 and 25% of SARS-CoV-2 clonotypes reappeared.

Produced via immunoSEQ multiplex PCR; TCRdb's table is partial and in-frame only. The sample has several thousand clones; 84% are singletons. The memory T cells were sequenced right after ex vivo isolation, without culture. Comments on this clone: Its antigen is not known.

The CDR3 covers 16 residues. V was pared by 0 bases and J by 9 bases, with 11 bases of the junction left unmatched. Germline-derived CDR1 and CDR2 are MGHRA and YSYEKL. The chain uses TRBV4-1 and TRBJ2-1; 7 bases map to TRBD1. The sequence came from a human donor who had COVID-19. The sequences come from effector memory CD4+ T cells from blood, collected before the COVID-19 pandemic. The CDR3 is CASSQDWDSDAFEQFF. For the CDR3, the DNA is TGCGCCAGCAGCCAAGATTGGGACAGCGATGCCTTTGAGCAGTTCTTC.